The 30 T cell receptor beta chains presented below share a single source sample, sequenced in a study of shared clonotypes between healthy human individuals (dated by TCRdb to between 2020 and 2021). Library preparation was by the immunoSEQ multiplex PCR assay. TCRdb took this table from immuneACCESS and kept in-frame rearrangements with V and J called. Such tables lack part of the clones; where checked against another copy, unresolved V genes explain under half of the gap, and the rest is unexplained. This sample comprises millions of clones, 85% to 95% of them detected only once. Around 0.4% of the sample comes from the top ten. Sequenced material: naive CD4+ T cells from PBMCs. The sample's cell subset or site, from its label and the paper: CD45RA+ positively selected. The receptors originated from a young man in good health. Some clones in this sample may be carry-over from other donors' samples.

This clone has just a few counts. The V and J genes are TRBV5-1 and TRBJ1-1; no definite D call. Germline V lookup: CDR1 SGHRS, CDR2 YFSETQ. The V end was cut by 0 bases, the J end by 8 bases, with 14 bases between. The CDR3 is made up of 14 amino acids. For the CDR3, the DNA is TGCGCCAGCAGCTTGGTGGGCTTCCCCGCAGAAGCTTTCTTT. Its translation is CASSLVGFPAEAFF.

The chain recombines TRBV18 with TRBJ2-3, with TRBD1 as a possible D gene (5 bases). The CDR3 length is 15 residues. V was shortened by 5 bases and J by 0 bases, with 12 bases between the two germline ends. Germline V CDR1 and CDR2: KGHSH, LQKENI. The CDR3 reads CASSLQDGSTDTQYF. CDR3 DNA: TGTGCCAGCTCATTACAGGACGGAAGCACAGATACGCAGTATTTT. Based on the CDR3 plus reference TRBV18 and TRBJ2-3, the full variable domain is NAGVMQNPRHLVRRRGQEARLRCSPMKGHSHVYWYRQLPEEGLKFMVYLQKENIIDESGMPKERFSAEFPKEGPSILRIQQVVRGDSAAYFCASSLQDGSTDTQYFGPGTRLTVL.

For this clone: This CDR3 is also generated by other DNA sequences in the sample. In nucleotides, the CDR3 is TGCGCCAGCAGCTCCAGAGACAGTGAAGCTTTCTTT. Its translation: CASSSRDSEAFF. V usage is TRBV5-1 and J usage is TRBJ1-1; tentatively, D is TRBD1 (5 bases). Germline V CDR1 and CDR2: SGHRS, YFSETQ. The CDR3 runs 12 residues. V gave up 3 bases and J gave up 7 bases, with 10 bases separating them. The complete variable domain, with remaining parts taken from reference TRBV5-1 and TRBJ1-1, reads KAGVTQTPRYLIKTRGQQVTLSCSPISGHRSVSWYQQTPGQGLQFLFEYFSETQRNKGNFPGRFSGRQFSNSRSEMNVSTLELGDSALYLCASSSRDSEAFFGQGTRLTVV.

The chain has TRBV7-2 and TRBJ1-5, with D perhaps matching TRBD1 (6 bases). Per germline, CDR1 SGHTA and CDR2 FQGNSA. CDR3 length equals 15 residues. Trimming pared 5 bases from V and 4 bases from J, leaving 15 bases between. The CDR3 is CASSPSFRGNQPQHF. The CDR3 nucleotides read TGTGCCAGCAGCCCATCGTTCAGGGGAAATCAGCCCCAGCATTTT. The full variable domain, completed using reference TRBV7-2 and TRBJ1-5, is GAGVSQSPSNKVTEKGKDVELRCDPISGHTALYWYRQSLGQGLEFLIYFQGNSAPDKSGLPSDRFSAERTGGSVSTLTIQRTQQEDSAVYLCASSPSFRGNQPQHFGDGTRLSIL.

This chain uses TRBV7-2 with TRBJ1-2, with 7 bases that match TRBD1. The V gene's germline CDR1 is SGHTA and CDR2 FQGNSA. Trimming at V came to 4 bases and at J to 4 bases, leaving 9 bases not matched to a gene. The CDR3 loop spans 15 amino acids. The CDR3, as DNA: TGTGCCAGCAGCTACGGACAGGCCAAATTCTATGGCTACACCTTC. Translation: CASSYGQAKFYGYTF.

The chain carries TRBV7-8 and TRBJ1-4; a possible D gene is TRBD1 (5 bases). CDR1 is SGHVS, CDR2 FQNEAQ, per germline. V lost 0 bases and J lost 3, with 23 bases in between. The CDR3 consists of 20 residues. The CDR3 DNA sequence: TGTGCCAGCAGCTTAGCGCGGTTGACAGCCTCGAGAGGGGCTAATGAAAAACTGTTTTTT. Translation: CASSLARLTASRGANEKLFF.

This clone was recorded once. The chain's CDR3 is CASSLSGSTGELFF. As DNA, the CDR3 is TGCGCCAGCAGCCTAAGCGGGTCTACCGGGGAGCTGTTTTTT. The rearrangement links TRBV4-1 to TRBJ2-2, with D possibly being TRBD2 (6 bases). CDR3 size: 14 residues. The germline V and J ends were trimmed by 4 bases and 5 bases, with 11 bases remaining between them. Looked up from germline, CDR1 is MGHRA and CDR2 is YSYEKL.

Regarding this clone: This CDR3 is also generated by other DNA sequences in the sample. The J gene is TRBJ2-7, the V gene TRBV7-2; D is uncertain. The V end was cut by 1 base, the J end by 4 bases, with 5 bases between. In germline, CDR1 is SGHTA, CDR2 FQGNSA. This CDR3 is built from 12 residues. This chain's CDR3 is CASSLVRYEQYF. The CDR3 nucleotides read TGTGCCAGCAGCTTAGTCAGGTACGAGCAGTACTTC.

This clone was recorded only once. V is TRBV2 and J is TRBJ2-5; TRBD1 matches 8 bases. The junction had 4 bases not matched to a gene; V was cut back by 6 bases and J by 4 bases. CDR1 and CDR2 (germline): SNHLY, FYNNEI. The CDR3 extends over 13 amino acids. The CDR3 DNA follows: TGTGCCAGCAGGGCAACAGGGGGAGAGACCCAGTACTTC. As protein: CASRATGGETQYF.

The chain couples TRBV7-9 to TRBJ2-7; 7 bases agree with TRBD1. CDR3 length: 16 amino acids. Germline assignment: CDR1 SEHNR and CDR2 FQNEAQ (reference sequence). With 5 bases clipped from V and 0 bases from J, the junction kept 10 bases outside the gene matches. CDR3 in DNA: TGTGCCAGCAGCGGACGACAGGGAGTGAGCTCCTACGAGCAGTACTTC. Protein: CASSGRQGVSSYEQYF.

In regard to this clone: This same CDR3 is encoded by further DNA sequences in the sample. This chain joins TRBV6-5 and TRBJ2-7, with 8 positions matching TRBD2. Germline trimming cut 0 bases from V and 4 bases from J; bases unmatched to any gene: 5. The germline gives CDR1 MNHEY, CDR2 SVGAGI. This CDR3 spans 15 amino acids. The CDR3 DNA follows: TGTGCCAGCAGTTACTCGATAGCGGGAACGTACGAGCAGTACTTC. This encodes CASSYSIAGTYEQYF.

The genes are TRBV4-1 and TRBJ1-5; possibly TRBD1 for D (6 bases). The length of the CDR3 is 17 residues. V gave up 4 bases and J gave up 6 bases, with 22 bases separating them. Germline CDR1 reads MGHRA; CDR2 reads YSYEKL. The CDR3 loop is CASSPSTGGFLGQPQHF. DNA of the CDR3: TGCGCCAGCAGCCCCTCGACAGGAGGGTTTTTAGGTCAGCCCCAGCATTTT.

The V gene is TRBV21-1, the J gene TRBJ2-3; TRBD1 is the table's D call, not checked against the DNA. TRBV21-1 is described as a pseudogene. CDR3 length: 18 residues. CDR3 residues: CASSPPRSKGTPPDTQYF. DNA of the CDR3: TGTGCCAGCAGCCCCCCGCGTAGTAAGGGGACACCGCCAGATACGCAGTATTTT.

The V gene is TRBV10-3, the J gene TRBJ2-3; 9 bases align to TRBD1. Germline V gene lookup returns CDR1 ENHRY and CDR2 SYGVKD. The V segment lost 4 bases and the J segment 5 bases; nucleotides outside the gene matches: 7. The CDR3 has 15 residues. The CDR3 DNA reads TGTGCCATCAGTGTTAACAGGGGGCAGGGAGATACGCAGTATTTT. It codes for CAISVNRGQGDTQYF.

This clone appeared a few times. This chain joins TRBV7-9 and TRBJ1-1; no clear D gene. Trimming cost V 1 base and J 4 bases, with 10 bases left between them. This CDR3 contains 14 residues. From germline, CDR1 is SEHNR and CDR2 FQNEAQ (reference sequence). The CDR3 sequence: CASSLVLSGTEAFF. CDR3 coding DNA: TGTGCCAGCAGCTTAGTCCTCAGCGGCACTGAAGCTTTCTTT.

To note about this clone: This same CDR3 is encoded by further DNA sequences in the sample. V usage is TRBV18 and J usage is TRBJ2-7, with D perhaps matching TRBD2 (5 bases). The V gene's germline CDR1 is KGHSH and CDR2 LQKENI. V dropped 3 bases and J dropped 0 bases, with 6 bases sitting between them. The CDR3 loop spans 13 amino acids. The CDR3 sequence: CASSPGVSYEQYF. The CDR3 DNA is TGTGCCAGCTCACCGGGAGTCTCCTACGAGCAGTACTTC.

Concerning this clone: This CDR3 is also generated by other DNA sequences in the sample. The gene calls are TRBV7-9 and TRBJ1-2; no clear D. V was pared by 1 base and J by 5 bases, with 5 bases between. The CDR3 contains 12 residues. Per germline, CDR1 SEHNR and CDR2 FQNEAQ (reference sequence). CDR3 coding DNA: TGTGCCAGCAGCTTAGACTCGTATGGCTACACCTTC. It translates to CASSLDSYGYTF. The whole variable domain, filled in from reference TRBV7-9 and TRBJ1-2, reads DTGVSQNPRHKITKRGQNVTFRCDPISEHNRLYWYRQTLGQGPEFLTYFQNEAQLEKSRLLSDRFSAERPKGSFSTLEIQRTEQGDSAMYLCASSLDSYGYTFGSGTRLTVV.

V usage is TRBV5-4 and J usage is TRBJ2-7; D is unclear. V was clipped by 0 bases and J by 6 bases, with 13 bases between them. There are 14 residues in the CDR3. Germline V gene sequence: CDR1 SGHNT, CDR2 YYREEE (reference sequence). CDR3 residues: CASSLATLMGEQYF. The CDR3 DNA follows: TGTGCCAGCAGCTTGGCCACCTTGATGGGCGAGCAGTACTTC.

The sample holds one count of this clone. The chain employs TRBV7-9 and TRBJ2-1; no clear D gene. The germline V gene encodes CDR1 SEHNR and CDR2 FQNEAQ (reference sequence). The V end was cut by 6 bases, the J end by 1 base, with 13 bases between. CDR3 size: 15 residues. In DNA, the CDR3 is TGTGCCAGCAGACCGTCCCTCCAGTCCTACAATGAGCAGTTCTTC. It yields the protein CASRPSLQSYNEQFF.

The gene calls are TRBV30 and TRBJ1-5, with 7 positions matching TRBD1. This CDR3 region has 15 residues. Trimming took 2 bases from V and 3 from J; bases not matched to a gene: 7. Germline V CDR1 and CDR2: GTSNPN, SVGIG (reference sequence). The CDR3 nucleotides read TGTGCCTGGAGTACTTCGACAGGGCACAATCAGCCCCAGCATTTT. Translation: CAWSTSTGHNQPQHF.

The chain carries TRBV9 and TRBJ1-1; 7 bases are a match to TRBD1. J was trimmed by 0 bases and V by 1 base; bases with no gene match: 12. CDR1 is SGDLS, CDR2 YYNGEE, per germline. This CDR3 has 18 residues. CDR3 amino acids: CASSVLGTGALMNTEAFF. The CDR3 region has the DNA TGTGCCAGCAGCGTACTTGGAACAGGGGCACTTATGAACACTGAAGCTTTCTTT.

CDR3 sequence: CASSSTGSSEQYF. Written as DNA, the CDR3 is TGTGCCAGCAGCTCCACCGGCAGCAGCGAGCAGTACTTC. This chain connects TRBV7-3 to TRBJ2-7; D uncertain. Germline assignment: CDR1 SGHTA and CDR2 FQGTGA. The CDR3 consists of 13 residues. Trimming stripped 4 bases from V and 6 bases from J, with 13 bases between. Using reference TRBV7-3 and TRBJ2-7 for the parts outside the CDR3, the full variable domain is GAGVSQTPSNKVTEKGKYVELRCDPISGHTALYWYRQSLGQGPEFLIYFQGTGAADDSGLPNDRFFAVRPEGSVSTLKIQRTERGDSAVYLCASSSTGSSEQYFGPGTRLTVT.

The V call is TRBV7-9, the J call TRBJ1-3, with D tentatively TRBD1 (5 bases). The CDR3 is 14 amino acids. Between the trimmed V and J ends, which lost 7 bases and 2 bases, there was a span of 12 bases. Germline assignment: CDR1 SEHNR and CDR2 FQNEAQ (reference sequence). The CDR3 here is CASNSGTAGNTIYF. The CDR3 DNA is TGTGCCAGCAACTCCGGGACCGCTGGAAACACCATATATTTT. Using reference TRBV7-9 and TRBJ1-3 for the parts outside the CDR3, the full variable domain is DTGVSQNPRHKITKRGQNVTFRCDPISEHNRLYWYRQTLGQGPEFLTYFQNEAQLEKSRLLSDRFSAERPKGSFSTLEIQRTEQGDSAMYLCASNSGTAGNTIYFGEGSWLTVV.

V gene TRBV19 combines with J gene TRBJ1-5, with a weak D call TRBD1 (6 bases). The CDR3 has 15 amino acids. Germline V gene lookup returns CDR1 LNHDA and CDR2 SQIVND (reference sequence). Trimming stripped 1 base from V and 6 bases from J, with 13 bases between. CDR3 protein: CASSIAGARGQPQHF. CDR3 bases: TGTGCCAGTAGTATAGCGGGGGCGCGGGGTCAGCCCCAGCATTTT.

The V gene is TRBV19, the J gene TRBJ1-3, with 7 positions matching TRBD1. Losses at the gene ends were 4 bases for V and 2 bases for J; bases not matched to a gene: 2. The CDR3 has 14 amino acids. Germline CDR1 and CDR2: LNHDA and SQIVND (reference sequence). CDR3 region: CASSTGTAGNTIYF. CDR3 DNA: TGTGCCAGTAGTACCGGGACAGCTGGAAACACCATATATTTT. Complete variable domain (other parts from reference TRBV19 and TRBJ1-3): DGGITQSPKYLFRKEGQNVTLSCEQNLNHDAMYWYRQDPGQGLRLIYYSQIVNDFQKGDIAEGYSVSREKKESFPLTVTSAQKNPTAFYLCASSTGTAGNTIYFGEGSWLTVV.

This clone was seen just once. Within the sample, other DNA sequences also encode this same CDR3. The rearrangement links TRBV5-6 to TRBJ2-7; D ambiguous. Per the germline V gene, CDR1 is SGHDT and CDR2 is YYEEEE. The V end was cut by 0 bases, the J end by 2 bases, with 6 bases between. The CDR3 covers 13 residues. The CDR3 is CASSLGRAYEQYF. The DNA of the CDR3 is TGTGCCAGCAGCTTGGGAAGGGCCTACGAGCAGTACTTC.

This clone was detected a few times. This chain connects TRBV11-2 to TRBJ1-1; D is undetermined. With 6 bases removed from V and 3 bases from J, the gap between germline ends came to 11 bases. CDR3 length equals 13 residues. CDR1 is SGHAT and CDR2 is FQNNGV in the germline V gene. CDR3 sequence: CASSLSGYTEAFF. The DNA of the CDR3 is TGTGCCAGCAGTCTATCGGGGTACACTGAAGCTTTCTTT.

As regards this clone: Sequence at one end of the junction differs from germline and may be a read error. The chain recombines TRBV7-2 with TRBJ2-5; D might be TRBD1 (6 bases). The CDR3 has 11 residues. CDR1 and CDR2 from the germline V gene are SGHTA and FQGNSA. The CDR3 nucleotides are TGTGCCAGCAGCTCAGGGGACCGCCGGAACTTC. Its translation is CASSSGDRRNF.

This CDR3 reads CASKEDIPDTQYF. The CDR3 nucleotides are TGTGCCAGCAAGGAGGACATCCCAGATACGCAGTATTTT. This rearrangement joins TRBV2 to TRBJ2-3; D may correspond to TRBD1 or TRBD2 (5 bases each). The CDR3 extends over 13 amino acids. Trimming cost V 7 bases and J 4 bases, with 12 bases left between them. CDR1 is SNHLY and CDR2 is FYNNEI in the germline V gene.

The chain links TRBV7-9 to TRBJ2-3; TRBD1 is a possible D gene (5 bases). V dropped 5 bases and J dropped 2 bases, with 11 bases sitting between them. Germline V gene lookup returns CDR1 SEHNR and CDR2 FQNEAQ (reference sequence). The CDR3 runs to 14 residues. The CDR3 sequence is CASSQGIDTDTQYF. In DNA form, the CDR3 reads TGTGCCAGCAGCCAGGGTATAGACACAGATACGCAGTATTTT.